A single sample is the source of the 17 T cell receptor beta chains below, sequenced in a study of control samples from healthy donors and cancer patients (TCRdb year 2020). Receptor amplification or capture employed the immunoSEQ multiplex PCR assay. TCRdb's version of the immuneACCESS table is confined to in-frame rearrangements and falls short of the full clone set. An unresolved V gene accounts for under half of the shortfall where checked; the remainder is of unknown origin. The sample includes 150,000 to 200,000 clones, with approximately 91% observed a single time. The top ten clones comprise roughly 2% of the sample. The specimen was blood. The receptor source for this set is a woman aged 40 to 50 in good health.

V is TRBV6-6 and J is TRBJ2-1; 9 positions match TRBD1. Looked up from germline, CDR1 is MNHNY and CDR2 is SVGAGI (reference sequence). This CDR3 spans 15 amino acids. J lost 0 bases, V lost 5 bases, and 2 bases had no gene match. The CDR3 sequence is CASSQQGASYNEQFF. CDR3 DNA sequence: TGTGCCAGCAGTCAACAGGGGGCCTCCTACAATGAGCAGTTCTTC.

The chain recombines TRBV6-5 with TRBJ2-2; no firm D call. The V and J ends lost 4 bases and 8 bases respectively, with 8 bases between them. There are 12 residues in the CDR3. The V gene's germline CDR1 is MNHEY and CDR2 SVGAGI. CDR3 amino acids: CASSSPPGELFF. The CDR3 bases are TGTGCCAGCAGTTCTCCGCCGGGGGAGCTGTTTTTT.

The J gene is TRBJ2-3, the V gene TRBV6-6; perhaps D is TRBD1 or TRBD2 (5 bases each). Germline V gene sequence: CDR1 MNHNY, CDR2 SVGAGI (reference sequence). Trimming cost V 6 bases and J 2 bases, with 9 bases left between them. The length of the CDR3 is 13 residues. The CDR3 region has the DNA TGTGCCAGCAGGTGGGGGAACACAGATACGCAGTATTTT. Translated: CASRWGNTDTQYF.

V and J are TRBV19 and TRBJ2-7; no definite D call. The CDR3 totals 15 residues. Germline V gene sequence: CDR1 LNHDA, CDR2 SQIVND (reference sequence). Between the trimmed V and J ends, which lost 0 bases and 3 bases, there was a span of 12 bases. The DNA of the CDR3 is TGTGCCAGTAGTATAGAACCGTCCGGAAGCTACGAGCAGTACTTC. Its protein product is CASSIEPSGSYEQYF.

CDR3 amino acids: CASSPSTGLAAVGTDTQYF. For the CDR3, the DNA is TGTGCCAGCAGCCCTTCCACCGGACTAGCGGCGGTGGGCACAGATACGCAGTATTTT. The V and J genes are TRBV7-3 and TRBJ2-3; 10 bases match TRBD2. V gave up 5 bases and J gave up 1 base; unmatched junction bases: 15. CDR3 length: 19 amino acids. Germline-derived CDR1 and CDR2 are SGHTA and FQGTGA.

The chain joins TRBV19 to TRBJ1-1; possible D gene TRBD1, 5 bases. The CDR3 contains 13 residues. Germline assignment: CDR1 LNHDA and CDR2 SQIVND (reference sequence). The ends were cut back, 4 bases at V and 1 base at J, with 7 bases in the middle. DNA for the CDR3: TGTGCCAGTAGTAGGACACAGAACACTGAAGCTTTCTTT. It codes for CASSRTQNTEAFF.

V gene TRBV2 combines with J gene TRBJ2-1; 7 nucleotides align to TRBD2. This CDR3 spans 24 amino acids. After removal of 1 base from V and 0 bases from J, the junction contained 27 bases not matched to a gene. The V gene's germline CDR1 is SNHLY and CDR2 FYNNEI. CDR3 amino acids: CASSEGGGLPGSLVQLSSYNEQFF. CDR3 DNA sequence: TGTGCCAGCAGTGAAGGGGGGGGACTTCCCGGGTCCCTTGTTCAATTAAGCTCCTACAATGAGCAGTTCTTC.

The rearrangement links TRBV7-8 to TRBJ2-2; D is undetermined. The V end was cut by 4 bases, the J end by 4 bases, with 7 bases between. Germline V gene sequence: CDR1 SGHVS, CDR2 FQNEAQ. This CDR3 contains 13 residues. CDR3 DNA sequence: TGTGCCAGCAGCTCCGTAGGCACCGGGGAGCTGTTTTTT. It is translated as CASSSVGTGELFF. The full variable domain, completed using reference TRBV7-8 and TRBJ2-2, is GAGVSQSPRYKVAKRGQDVALRCDPISGHVSLFWYQQALGQGPEFLTYFQNEAQLDKSGLPSDRFFAERPEGSVSTLKIQRTQQEDSAVYLCASSSVGTGELFFGEGSRLTVL.

V and J are TRBV19 and TRBJ2-4, with D unresolved. CDR3 length: 15 residues. The ends were cut back, 0 bases at V and 1 base at J, with 7 bases in the middle. Germline CDR1 LNHDA, CDR2 SQIVND (reference sequence). CDR3 sequence reads: CASSIDQRAKNIQYF. DNA for the CDR3: TGTGCCAGTAGTATAGATCAGAGGGCCAAAAACATTCAGTACTTC.

V gene TRBV19 combines with J gene TRBJ1-2, with TRBD1 as a possible D gene (6 bases). In germline, CDR1 is LNHDA, CDR2 SQIVND (reference sequence). The CDR3 is 14 residues long. Trimming removed 7 bases from V and 1 base from J, with 13 bases in between. CDR3 amino acids: CASTKGGDNYGYTF. The CDR3 DNA follows: TGTGCCAGTACCAAAGGGGGGGATAACTATGGCTACACCTTC.

The chain carries TRBV7-3 and TRBJ1-2, with 7 bases aligning to TRBD1. Trimming at V came to 5 bases and at J to 0 bases, leaving 6 bases not matched to a gene. This CDR3 region has 15 residues. CDR1 is SGHTA, CDR2 FQGTGA, per germline. Here the CDR3 DNA reads TGTGCCAGCAGCCGAACAGGGGAGACTAACTATGGCTACACCTTC. This sequence encodes CASSRTGETNYGYTF.

V and J are TRBV9 and TRBJ1-2; TRBD1 might be the D (5 bases). Trimming cost V 0 bases and J 0 bases, with 6 bases left between them. The CDR3 length is 14 residues. Germline V gene lookup returns CDR1 SGDLS and CDR2 YYNGEE. The CDR3 nucleotides are TGTGCCAGCAGCGTAGGCAGGGCTAACTATGGCTACACCTTC. It translates to CASSVGRANYGYTF.

The chain recombines TRBV27 with TRBJ2-3; no clear D. In germline, CDR1 is MNHEY, CDR2 SMNVEV (reference sequence). The CDR3 extends over 13 amino acids. V was clipped by 5 bases and J by 2 bases, with 8 bases between them. CDR3 sequence reads: CASSVLNTDTQYF. Here the CDR3 DNA reads TGTGCCAGCAGTGTACTAAACACAGATACGCAGTATTTT.

J is TRBJ1-2 and V is TRBV6-2 or TRBV6-3, with 8 nucleotides matching TRBD1. The V segment lost 4 bases and the J segment 3 bases; nucleotides outside the gene matches: 7. The CDR3 is 15 residues long. CDR1 is MNHEY, CDR2 SVGEGT, per germline. CDR3 protein: CASSSDSTGDYGYTF. The CDR3 region has the DNA TGTGCCAGCAGTTCCGATTCGACAGGGGACTATGGCTACACCTTC.

V gene TRBV11-2 combines with J gene TRBJ2-5; TRBD2 agrees at 8 bases. The trim removed 5 bases at V and 5 bases at J, leaving 7 bases unmatched. The CDR3 has 14 residues. Germline-derived CDR1 and CDR2 are SGHAT and FQNNGV. The CDR3 DNA sequence: TGTGCCAGCAGCCGGGGGGGCCAAAGCGAGACCCAGTACTTC. It specifies CASSRGGQSETQYF.

The chain uses TRBV7-9 and TRBJ2-3; D uncertain. Germline-derived CDR1 and CDR2 are SEHNR and FQNEAQ (reference sequence). This CDR3 spans 13 amino acids. The V end lost 6 bases, the J end lost 6 bases, and 13 bases lay between the germline ends. CDR3 sequence reads: CASSYPELDTQYF. As DNA, the CDR3 is TGTGCCAGCAGTTATCCCGAGCTTGATACGCAGTATTTT.

This clone appeared a single time. The V call is TRBV6-6, the J call TRBJ1-5; D possibly corresponds to TRBD1 (5 bases). V was trimmed by 6 bases and J by 4 bases, leaving 16 bases between them. The germline V gene has CDR1 MNHNY and CDR2 SVGAGI (reference sequence). This CDR3 has 15 residues. DNA for the CDR3: TGTGCCAGCAGCCCAGGGTTCGGCGGGAATCAGCCCCAGCATTTT. Encoded protein: CASSPGFGGNQPQHF.